A selection of T cell receptor beta chains follows, all from one sample in a study of T cell repertoires in cytomegalovirus infection. TCRdb independently ran MiXCR on the reads; one entry per CDR3 protein. The repertoire includes some 450,000 distinct CDR3 sequences, approximately 30% of them detected once, and roughly an eighth sits in the top ten. Sequencing input: PBMCs. These receptors all come from a human donor in good health (CMV status not recorded). Some clones in this sample may be carry-over from other donors' samples. Both conserved end residues are part of each CDR3. Fields, in order: V gene, D gene, J gene, clone size, CDR3 protein, CDR3 DNA. The D gene is left open where the match is weak. Clone size appears in some rows only: once, few, many, or a class for an expanded clone.

V: TRBV19; D: -; J: TRBJ2-5; size: -; CDR3: CASRSRAGNQETQYF; DNA: TGTGCCAGCCGATCGCGGGCGGGGAACCAAGAGACCCAGTACTTC
V: TRBV2; D: TRBD1; J: TRBJ2-7; size: -; CDR3: CASIGTGVTYEQYF; DNA: TGTGCCAGCATAGGGACAGGGGTTACCTACGAGCAGTACTTC
V: TRBV5-6; D: -; J: TRBJ1-5; size: -; CDR3: CASSSREWHYPGQPQHF; DNA: TGTGCCAGCAGCTCGCGAGAGTGGCACTACCCCGGACAGCCCCAGCATTTT
V: TRBV6-5; D: TRBD2; J: TRBJ2-1; size: -; CDR3: CASSPSGGFYNEQFF; DNA: TGTGCCAGCAGTCCTAGCGGGGGATTCTACAATGAGCAGTTCTTC
V: TRBV4-1; D: -; J: TRBJ2-1; size: few; CDR3: CASSQGYGSEQFF; DNA: TGCGCCAGCAGCCAAGGGTACGGCTCCGAGCAGTTCTTC
V: TRBV20-1; D: -; J: TRBJ1-6; size: few; CDR3: CSAREASAPNSPLHF; DNA: TGCAGTGCTAGAGAAGCATCGGCACCCAATTCACCCCTCCACTTT
V: TRBV7-7; D: TRBD2; J: TRBJ2-5; size: -; CDR3: CASSSGLAGGQETRYF; DNA: TGTGCCAGCAGCTCGGGACTAGCGGGGGGGCAAGAGACCCGGTACTTC
V: TRBV6-5; D: -; J: TRBJ2-2; size: -; CDR3: CASSYKINTGELFF; DNA: TGTGCCAGCAGTTATAAGATTAACACCGGGGAGCTGTTTTTT
V: TRBV7-8; D: TRBD1; J: TRBJ1-5; size: few; CDR3: CASSLDFRQGGLNQPQHF; DNA: TGTGCCAGCAGCTTAGACTTCCGACAGGGCGGTCTTAATCAGCCCCAGCATTTT
V: TRBV20-1; D: -; J: TRBJ1-1; size: few; CDR3: CSAVQGGTEAFF; DNA: TGCAGTGCTGTACAGGGAGGCACTGAAGCTTTCTTT
V: TRBV4-2; D: -; J: TRBJ1-1; size: -; CDR3: CASSQEYPNTEAFF; DNA: TGTGCCAGCAGCCAAGAATACCCGAACACTGAAGCTTTCTTT
V: TRBV6-6; D: -; J: TRBJ2-5; size: -; CDR3: CASSYLRRGETQYF; DNA: TGTGCCAGCAGCTACCTTAGAAGGGGAGAGACCCAGTACTTC
V: TRBV12-3/TRBV12-4; D: TRBD1; J: TRBJ2-1; size: once; CDR3: CASSPAWGQLYNEQLF; DNA: TGTGCCAGCAGTCCGGCGTGGGGACAGCTCTACAATGAGCAGTTATTC
V: TRBV7-2; D: -; J: TRBJ2-5; size: many; CDR3: CASSSKGWALGEETQYF; DNA: TGTGCCAGCAGCTCGAAGGGGTGGGCACTGGGAGAAGAGACCCAGTACTTC
V: TRBV11-2; D: TRBD1; J: TRBJ2-7; size: -; CDR3: CASSLGPTGGSYEQYF; DNA: TGTGCCAGCAGCTTAGGGCCGACAGGGGGTTCCTACGAGCAGTACTTC
V: TRBV5-4; D: TRBD2; J: TRBJ2-3; size: -; CDR3: CASSLDTGGLASTDTQYF; DNA: TGTGCCAGCAGCTTGGATACAGGAGGACTAGCGAGCACAGATACGCAGTATTTT
V: TRBV6-1; D: TRBD1; J: TRBJ1-5; size: few; CDR3: CASSPDRAQPQHF; DNA: TGTGCCAGCAGCCCGGACAGGGCTCAGCCCCAGCATTTT